Only one count was recorded for the clone carrying this TCR beta chain. This sample was taken from a study of blood T cell repertoires in COVID-19. Per germline, CDR1 GTSNPN and CDR2 SVGIG (reference sequence). V gave up 0 bases and J gave up 5 bases, with 14 bases separating them. The CDR3 runs to 16 residues. Clones were read by immunoSEQ multiplex PCR, and TCRdb kept only the in-frame ones, dropping some. The sample lists around 620,000 clones, 75% to 90% occurring once. The receptor was derived from a woman between 18 and 29 years old with acute or convalescent COVID-19. The material sequenced was peripheral blood. J is TRBJ1-6 and V is TRBV30; D gene uncertain. CDR3 residues: CAWSVRSTFNNSPLHF. The CDR3 DNA reads TGTGCCTGGAGTGTACGGTCAACTTTCAATAATTCACCCCTCCACTTT. The full variable domain, rest sourced from reference TRBV30 and TRBJ1-6, is SQTIHQWPATLVQPVGSPLSLECTVEGTSNPNLYWYRQAAGRGLQLLFYSVGIGQISSEVPQNLSASRPQDRQFILSSKKLLLSDSGFYLCAWSVRSTFNNSPLHFGNGTRLTVT.